The 30 T cell receptor beta chains presented below share a single source sample, sequenced in a study of blood T cell repertoires in COVID-19. Clones were sequenced by immunoSEQ multiplex PCR, and TCRdb holds only the in-frame ones, with some missing. The sample shows approximately 62,000 clones, over 80% of them seen only once. The sequenced material came from peripheral blood. These receptors all come from a man between 60 and 75 years old with acute or convalescent COVID-19.

In this sample, this clone turned up once. This chain uses TRBV3-1 (or the pseudogene TRBV3-2) with TRBJ1-1; unclear D gene. V lost 1 base to trimming and J lost 3 bases, with 9 bases between them. Looked up from germline, CDR1 is LGHDT and CDR2 is YNNKEL (reference sequence). The CDR3 sequence is 14 residues long. CDR3 in DNA: TGTGCCAGCAGCCAAGTGGGCTTGCACACTGAAGCTTTCTTT. Its translation: CASSQVGLHTEAFF.

The chain has TRBV9 and TRBJ1-4, with a weak D call TRBD1 (6 bases). V dropped 0 bases and J dropped 8 bases, with 11 bases sitting between them. CDR3 length: 14 residues. CDR1 and CDR2 (germline): SGDLS, YYNGEE. For the CDR3, the DNA is TGTGCCAGCAGCGTAGAGGGGGGGAGAGAAAAACTGTTTTTT. It encodes CASSVEGGREKLFF.

This sequence joins TRBV9 and TRBJ2-3; 7 bases are a match to TRBD2. Germline V gene sequence: CDR1 SGDLS, CDR2 YYNGEE. V gave up 0 bases and J gave up 4 bases; unmatched junction bases: 5. The CDR3 extends over 15 amino acids. In nucleotides, the CDR3 is TGTGCCAGCAGCGTAGCTGGCGGGAGCCCAGATACGCAGTATTTT. It specifies CASSVAGGSPDTQYF.

The chain is built from TRBV9 and TRBJ2-7, with TRBD2 matching over 7 bases. The trim removed 4 bases at V and 3 bases at J, leaving 7 bases unmatched. CDR1 and CDR2 from the germline V gene are SGDLS and YYNGEE. The CDR3 is made up of 14 amino acids. The CDR3 loop reads CASSLGLAVYEQYF. CDR3 nucleotides: TGTGCCAGCAGCCTGGGGCTAGCGGTCTACGAGCAGTACTTC. Together with reference TRBV9 and TRBJ2-7, the CDR3 gives the full variable domain: DSGVTQTPKHLITATGQRVTLRCSPRSGDLSVYWYQQSLDQGLQFLIQYYNGEERAKGNILERFSAQQFPDLHSELNLSSLELGDSALYFCASSLGLAVYEQYFGPGTRLTVT.

This chain uses TRBV7-2 with TRBJ2-1, with D perhaps TRBD2 (5 bases). Germline values: CDR1 SGHTA, CDR2 FQGNSA. This CDR3 contains 13 residues. Trimming took off 3 bases at V and 2 bases at J, with 5 bases between the two ends. CDR3 sequence reads: CASSLTTYNEQFF. CDR3 DNA: TGTGCCAGCAGCTTGACTACCTACAATGAGCAGTTCTTC.

This clone has only a few counts. V and J are TRBV10-3 and TRBJ1-2; TRBD1 might be the D (6 bases). The germline V gene encodes CDR1 ENHRY and CDR2 SYGVKD. V was shortened by 3 bases and J by 5 bases, with 10 bases between the two germline ends. The CDR3 is made up of 13 amino acids. DNA of the CDR3: TGTGCCATCAGTGACGGGACAAATTATGGCTACACCTTC. This codes for CAISDGTNYGYTF.

The chain links TRBV6-6 to TRBJ1-5, with 10 nucleotides matching TRBD1. The CDR3 is made up of 16 amino acids. V dropped 2 bases and J dropped 4; count of bases not matched to a gene: 5. Germline CDR1 and CDR2: MNHNY and SVGAGI (reference sequence). Here the CDR3 DNA reads TGTGCCAGCAGTTACGGAAGGACAGGGGGGAATCAGCCCCAGCATTTT. Amino acids: CASSYGRTGGNQPQHF.

The chain recombines TRBV19 with TRBJ2-7; TRBD2 matches 12 bases. The junction had 2 bases not matched to a gene; V was cut back by 3 bases and J by 5 bases. Germline CDR1 is LNHDA and CDR2 is SQIVND (reference sequence). CDR3 length: 14 residues. CDR3 amino acids: CASSMTSGRDEQYF. CDR3 sequence (DNA): TGTGCCAGTAGTATGACTAGCGGGAGAGACGAGCAGTACTTC.

The gene calls are TRBV19 and TRBJ1-4; tentatively, D is TRBD1 (5 bases). The V gene's germline CDR1 is LNHDA and CDR2 SQIVND (reference sequence). Trimming left V 4 bases short and J 2 bases short, with 17 bases between. The CDR3 covers 17 residues. The CDR3, as DNA: TGTGCCAGTAGTACCCCTGGGCAGGGATGGACTAATGAAAAACTGTTTTTT. Translated: CASSTPGQGWTNEKLFF.

The V gene is TRBV5-5, the J gene TRBJ1-3, with 9 bases identical to TRBD1. The junction had 3 bases not matched to a gene; V was cut back by 3 bases and J by 2 bases. CDR1 and CDR2 (germline): SGHKS, YYEKEE (reference sequence). The CDR3 is made up of 15 amino acids. The CDR3 sequence is CASSSGDRAGNTIYF. DNA of the CDR3: TGTGCCAGCAGCTCCGGGGACAGGGCTGGAAACACCATATATTTT.

The chain has TRBV11-2 and TRBJ1-1, with 7 bases lining up with TRBD1. Germline CDR1 is SGHAT and CDR2 is FQNNGV. The V gene end was trimmed by 4 bases and the J gene end by 7 bases; junction bases not matched to a gene: 3. The CDR3 extends over 12 amino acids. This chain's CDR3 is CASSSGGIEAFF. CDR3 coding DNA: TGTGCCAGCAGCTCAGGGGGTATTGAAGCTTTCTTT.

The CDR3 sequence: CASSPGPPTSGTQETQYF. CDR3 DNA sequence: TGTGCCAGCAGTCCCGGTCCCCCGACTAGCGGGACACAAGAGACCCAGTACTTC. This sequence joins TRBV5-4 and TRBJ2-5; TRBD2 aligns across 11 bases. The CDR3 consists of 18 residues. J gave up 2 bases and V 5 bases, and 14 bases lay outside the gene matches. Germline V gives CDR1 SGHNT, CDR2 YYREEE (reference sequence).

For the CDR3, the DNA is TGCGCCAGCAGTCGGGACAGGGGGGACTACGAGCAGTACTTC. Amino acid sequence: CASSRDRGDYEQYF. This chain joins TRBV4-3 and TRBJ2-7; 11 bases line up with TRBD1. The CDR3 extends over 14 amino acids. Germline V gene sequence: CDR1 LGHNA, CDR2 YSLEER. Losses at the gene ends were 6 bases for V and 3 bases for J; bases not matched to a gene: 4.

This sequence joins TRBV19 and TRBJ1-1, with 7 nucleotides matching TRBD1. Trimming removed 6 bases from V and 3 bases from J; junction bases left unmatched: 4. Germline loops: CDR1 LNHDA, CDR2 SQIVND (reference sequence). The CDR3 is made up of 13 amino acids. DNA for the CDR3: TGTGCCAGTAGAGCAGACAGGGACACTGAAGCTTTCTTT. Translation: CASRADRDTEAFF.

V usage is TRBV9 and J usage is TRBJ2-7, with 10 bases lining up with TRBD1. The CDR3 has 15 amino acids. The trim removed 6 bases at V and 9 bases at J, leaving 15 bases unmatched. Germline CDR1 is SGDLS and CDR2 is YYNGEE. This chain's CDR3 is CASTMTGGSLEVQYF. CDR3 bases: TGTGCCAGCACCATGACAGGGGGCTCTTTGGAGGTGCAGTACTTC.

The chain links TRBV10-1 to TRBJ2-4, with a possible D match to TRBD1 (6 bases). Germline values: CDR1 WNHNN, CDR2 SYGVQD (reference sequence). The V and J ends lost 2 bases and 2 bases respectively, with 25 bases between them. CDR3 size: 20 residues. CDR3 bases: TGCGCCAGCAGTGAGAACGACGACAGGACGGTAGTAAATACCAAAAACATTCAGTACTTC. Protein sequence: CASSENDDRTVVNTKNIQYF.

The chain combines TRBV24-1 with TRBJ2-2, with D hard to call. V lost 7 bases, J lost 0 bases, and 5 bases lay in between. Per germline, CDR1 KGHDR and CDR2 SFDVKD. The CDR3 length is 13 residues. DNA for the CDR3: TGTGCCACCAGAACAGCGAACACCGGGGAGCTGTTTTTT. Translating gives CATRTANTGELFF.

This chain uses TRBV28 with TRBJ1-4, with 9 bases that match TRBD1. This CDR3 has 18 amino acids. Germline CDR1 is MDHEN and CDR2 is SYDVKM. The ends lost 7 bases at V and 3 bases at J; junction bases unmatched: 15. CDR3 sequence (DNA): TGTGCCAGCATCTTGGGTACAGGGGGCGTTTCGGCTAATGAAAAACTGTTTTTT. Translating gives CASILGTGGVSANEKLFF.

V usage is TRBV7-8 and J usage is TRBJ2-3; no reliable D call. In germline, CDR1 is SGHVS, CDR2 FQNEAQ. This CDR3 is built from 11 residues. V was clipped by 2 bases and J by 5 bases, with 2 bases between them. Here the CDR3 reads CASSLRDTQYF. The CDR3, as DNA: TGTGCCAGCAGCTTACGAGATACGCAGTATTTT. Drawing the rest from reference TRBV7-8 and TRBJ2-3, the complete variable domain is GAGVSQSPRYKVAKRGQDVALRCDPISGHVSLFWYQQALGQGPEFLTYFQNEAQLDKSGLPSDRFFAERPEGSVSTLKIQRTQQEDSAVYLCASSLRDTQYFGPGTRLTVL.

This clone was seen a single time. V and J are TRBV7-8 and TRBJ1-1, with a possible D match to TRBD1 (5 bases). The V end was cut by 4 bases, the J end by 1 base, with 10 bases between. Germline CDR1 and CDR2: SGHVS and FQNEAQ. The length of the CDR3 is 14 residues. The CDR3 loop reads CASSSPTANTEAFF. The CDR3 DNA reads TGTGCCAGCAGCTCCCCGACAGCGAACACTGAAGCTTTCTTT.

The chain joins TRBV14 to TRBJ2-1; D is perhaps TRBD1 (6 bases). The V end lost 2 bases, the J end lost 3 bases, and 17 bases lay between the germline ends. The CDR3 length is 17 residues. CDR1 and CDR2 (germline): SGHDN, FVKESK. The CDR3 loop reads CASSQTHLRDNYNEQFF. The CDR3 DNA follows: TGTGCCAGCAGCCAAACGCACCTCCGGGACAACTACAATGAGCAGTTCTTC. Together with reference TRBV14 and TRBJ2-1, the CDR3 gives the full variable domain: EAGVTQFPSHSVIEKGQTVTLRCDPISGHDNLYWYRRVMGKEIKFLLHFVKESKQDESGMPNNRFLAERTGGTYSTLKVQPAELEDSGVYFCASSQTHLRDNYNEQFFGPGTRLTVL.

The J gene is TRBJ1-2, the V gene TRBV7-9; D ambiguous. CDR1 SEHNR and CDR2 FQNEAQ come from the germline V gene (reference sequence). The CDR3 covers 13 residues. V shed 6 bases and J shed 3 bases, with 11 bases lying between them. The CDR3 coding sequence is TGTGCCAGCAGGCGGTCCGGGGACTATGGCTACACCTTC. Translated: CASRRSGDYGYTF.

The V and J genes are TRBV7-4 and TRBJ2-4, with D perhaps TRBD1 (6 bases). CDR1 SGHVT and CDR2 SQSDAQ come from the germline V gene. V was trimmed by 7 bases and J by 0 bases, leaving 19 bases between them. The CDR3 runs 17 residues. In DNA, the CDR3 is TGTGCCAGCAACCAGTTGGGTTGGGGGCTAGCCAAAAACATTCAGTACTTC. Translation gives CASNQLGWGLAKNIQYF. Together with reference TRBV7-4 and TRBJ2-4, the CDR3 gives the full variable domain: GAGVSQSPRYKVAKRGRDVALRCDSISGHVTLYWYRQTLGQGSEVLTYSQSDAQRDKSGRPSGRFSAERPERSVSTLKIQRTEQGDSAVYLCASNQLGWGLAKNIQYFGAGTRLSVL.

The chain is built from TRBV27 and TRBJ1-5, with 7 positions matching TRBD1. CDR3 length: 15 residues. The ends lost 3 bases at V and 2 bases at J; junction bases unmatched: 4. The germline CDR1 and CDR2 sequences are MNHEY and SMNVEV (reference sequence). CDR3 loop: CASSFRDSGNQPQHF. The CDR3 nucleotides read TGTGCCAGCAGTTTCCGGGACAGCGGCAATCAGCCCCAGCATTTT.

The sample holds one count of this clone. This sequence joins TRBV9 and TRBJ1-1, with 9 bases fitting TRBD1. The CDR3 loop spans 18 amino acids. Looked up from germline, CDR1 is SGDLS and CDR2 is YYNGEE. V shed 1 base and J 0 bases; nucleotides not matched to a gene: 10. DNA for the CDR3: TGTGCCAGCAGCGTAAATCCGGGACAGGGAATGATGAACACTGAAGCTTTCTTT. Protein product: CASSVNPGQGMMNTEAFF.

CDR3 nucleotide sequence: TGTGCCAGCAGCTACGGACTGAATAATGAAAAACTGTTTTTT. This sequence encodes CASSYGLNNEKLFF. V and J are TRBV7-2 and TRBJ1-4; D gene unclear. The CDR3 is 14 amino acids. V lost 4 bases to trimming and J lost 4 bases, with 10 bases between them. The V gene's germline CDR1 is SGHTA and CDR2 FQGNSA.

This clone was recorded once. J is TRBJ2-3 and V is TRBV6-2 or TRBV6-3; TRBD1 matches 9 bases. The CDR3 sequence is 16 residues long. Germline V gene sequence: CDR1 MNHEY, CDR2 SVGEGT. J lost 3 bases, V lost 7 bases, and 11 bases had no gene match. CDR3 in DNA: TGTGCCAGCACCCCTGACAGGGGGATACGGACAGATACGCAGTATTTT. It is translated as CASTPDRGIRTDTQYF.

This chain uses TRBV18 with TRBJ2-3; weak D call: TRBD1 (5 bases). The CDR3 is 15 amino acids. Germline values: CDR1 KGHSH, CDR2 LQKENI. Trimming removed 6 bases at V and 4 bases at J, with 17 bases between. The CDR3 spells CASSPRDLTPDTQYF. For the CDR3, the DNA is TGTGCCAGCTCGCCCAGGGATCTTACTCCAGATACGCAGTATTTT.

This chain uses TRBV19 with TRBJ2-7; the D is unclear. This CDR3 comprises 13 residues. The ends were cut back, 5 bases at V and 5 bases at J, with 13 bases in the middle. Germline CDR1 is LNHDA and CDR2 is SQIVND (reference sequence). CDR3 nucleotides: TGTGCCAGTAGTCCTTTCGAGGCGAACGAGCAGTACTTC. It translates to CASSPFEANEQYF. Together with reference TRBV19 and TRBJ2-7, the CDR3 gives the full variable domain: DGGITQSPKYLFRKEGQNVTLSCEQNLNHDAMYWYRQDPGQGLRLIYYSQIVNDFQKGDIAEGYSVSREKKESFPLTVTSAQKNPTAFYLCASSPFEANEQYFGPGTRLTVT.

The chain joins TRBV9 to TRBJ1-1, with D possibly matching TRBD1 (5 bases). There are 14 residues in the CDR3. Trimming shortened V by 1 base and J by 0 bases, and 7 bases separated the two germline ends. Per germline, CDR1 SGDLS and CDR2 YYNGEE. The CDR3 protein is CASSVRGMNTEAFF. The CDR3 DNA is TGTGCCAGCAGCGTAAGGGGTATGAACACTGAAGCTTTCTTT.